This is a list of T cell receptor beta chains from one sample in a study of CXCR3-negative and CXCR3-positive naive CD8 T cells. With the 5' RACE reads reprocessed, TCRdb shows one record per CDR3 protein and no DNA. The sample table includes 6,000 to 8,500 distinct CDR3 sequences. Sequencing input: naive CXCR3- CD8+ T cells from blood. These receptors were obtained from a human donor in good health. Some clones in this sample may be carry-over from other donors' samples. Each CDR3 is given with its conserved first and last residue. Clone size, where shown, is once, few, many, or a class for clones that have expanded.

TRBJ1-5,14,TRBV20-1,.,CSARERGLGQPQHF
TRBJ1-1,17,TRBV5-1,medium-sized,CASSRMHGQQGNTEAFF
TRBJ2-7,15,TRBV6-2/TRBV6-3,.,CASSYIAVNYYEQYF
TRBJ2-7,13,TRBV29-1,medium-sized,CSVEWTGTYEQYF
TRBJ2-7,15,TRBV11-2,medium-sized,CASSLTSGSLDEQYF
TRBJ2-1,12,TRBV5-4,.,CASSFGNNEQFF
TRBJ1-2,13,TRBV29-1,.,CSVDVGSVYGYTF
TRBJ2-7,15,TRBV7-6,.,CASSFAGGSSYEQYF
TRBJ2-7,12,TRBV25-1,medium-sized,CASRASSYEQYF
TRBJ2-7,14,TRBV29-1,.,CSVGDRGLAYEQYF
TRBJ1-1,17,TRBV21-1,medium-sized,CASSKEGGTGGETEAFF
TRBJ2-1,15,TRBV3-1,medium-sized,CASSQETVGTGTKFF
TRBJ2-2,15,TRBV7-3,.,CASSLLPGSTGELFF
TRBJ2-7,13,TRBV3-2,.,CASSPGVICEQYF
TRBJ2-7,16,TRBV15,medium-sized,CATSRDPEQGSGEQYF
TRBJ2-7,11,TRBV29-1,medium-sized,CSALSRREQYF
TRBJ1-5,17,TRBV7-6,.,CASSLNSLSYSNQPQHF
TRBJ1-1,14,TRBV12-3/TRBV12-4,.,CASSLSGGGTEAFF
TRBJ1-1,11,TRBV25-1,.,CASTGGTEAFF
TRBJ2-5,16,TRBV6-5,.,CASSYSDSPSQETQYF
TRBJ2-3,16,TRBV28,medium-sized,CASSFPGTITTDTQYF
TRBJ2-7,14,TRBV15,.,CATSGRELAGEQYF
TRBJ2-1,14,TRBV29-1,.,CSGLTGIWHNEQFF
TRBJ2-7,15,TRBV18,medium-sized,CASSPPGQHPYEQYF
TRBJ1-1,12,TRBV27,medium-sized,CASSHGGAEAFF
TRBJ2-1,12,TRBV20-1,medium-sized,CSARRPELEQFF
TRBJ1-1,15,TRBV6-5,.,CASTIRGTLNTEAFF
TRBJ2-2,15,TRBV15,.,CATSREDRAAGELFF
TRBJ2-2,14,TRBV29-1,medium-sized,CRVGKGPRTGELFF
TRBJ2-7,17,TRBV28,medium-sized,CASSLLDELSGSYEQYF
TRBJ1-2,12,TRBV4-2,medium-sized,CASRQGNYGYTF
TRBJ2-7,15,TRBV6-2/TRBV6-3,medium-sized,CASSYLSGTAYEQYF
TRBJ2-1,16,TRBV5-1,medium-sized,CASSLAGGGPYNEQFF
TRBJ1-1,14,TRBV15,medium-sized,CATSTRGRHTEAFF
TRBJ1-1,12,TRBV20-1,.,CSADDRNTEAFF
TRBJ2-7,16,TRBV5-6,.,CASSADDRGETYEQYF
TRBJ2-7,12,TRBV29-1,.,CSVIRTGFEQYF
TRBJ2-1,16,TRBV2,medium-sized,CASRQTGASSYNEQFF
TRBJ2-7,14,TRBV2,.,CATRGSGRTYEQYF
TRBJ2-7,15,TRBV5-1,medium-sized,CASSPTGQGLYEQYF
TRBJ2-3,14,TRBV20-1,.,CSARDPEQADTQYF
TRBJ2-6,13,TRBV21-1,.,CASSPREANVLTF
TRBJ2-3,15,TRBV5-1,.,CASSRGTSDTDTQYF
TRBJ1-1,11,TRBV29-1,.,CSVGQGVEAFF
TRBJ2-1,11,TRBV29-1,medium-sized,CSVGSYNEQFF
TRBJ2-1,13,TRBV29-1,medium-sized,CSVGFGPPDEQFF
TRBJ2-7,17,TRBV7-2,.,CASSLLPVVGSSYEQYF
TRBJ2-1,16,TRBV27,.,CASSPRTSGREYEQFF
TRBJ2-2,13,TRBV6-5,.,CASSYSNTGELFF
TRBJ1-2,14,TRBV13,.,CASSPDVSNYGYTF
TRBJ1-5,14,TRBV27,.,CASSQGGSNQPQHF
TRBJ1-2,13,TRBV13,.,CASSHPGGVGYTF
TRBJ1-1,14,TRBV4-3,.,CASSRTGEWTEAFF
TRBJ2-1,14,TRBV27,medium-sized,CASRRGGSYNEQFF
TRBJ2-1,15,TRBV28,.,CASSSEREGYNEQFF
TRBJ2-1,17,TRBV7-9,.,CASSDGTSGSTHNEQFF
TRBJ2-4,13,TRBV29-1,medium-sized,CSVEALAKNIQYF
TRBJ2-4,13,TRBV29-1,medium-sized,CSVVTTAKNIQYF
TRBJ1-4,14,TRBV12-3/TRBV12-4,.,CASRSTGGLEKLFF
TRBJ1-1,15,TRBV13,.,CASSYPGTGDPEAFF